This TCR beta chain is drawn from a study of T-cell reconstitution after alpha-beta-depleted transplantation in children. Regarding this clonotype: Its antigen is currently unknown.

General study points: Most T-cell counts and diversity one year after the transplant came from T cells that were newly produced. The study traced high day-60 TCRbeta diversity in some patients to surviving recipient T cells and thymic progenitors.

The authors prepared the TCRbeta library with unique molecular identifiers. TCRdb re-called the PCR reads through MiXCR, storing one row per CDR3 protein. Here the sample spans more than 300,000 distinct CDR3 sequences, roughly 16% being singletons. V lost 2 bases, J lost 6 bases, and 8 bases stayed unmatched. Per germline, CDR1 MNHEY and CDR2 SVGAGI. The CDR3 runs to 15 residues. The TCR comes from a male patient between 2 and 15 years old who had a stem cell transplant for acute lymphoblastic leukemia, so the T cells may come from the graft donor. The chain carries TRBV6-5 and TRBJ2-7; 9 positions match TRBD2. This specimen was PBMCs, mostly from graft donor cells, taken 360 days after TCRalphabeta/CD19-depleted stem cell transplant. The CDR3 is CASSYRARGLAEQYF. The DNA of the CDR3 is TGTGCCAGCAGTTACAGGGCTAGGGGACTAGCCGAGCAGTACTTC.